The 11 T cell receptor beta chains listed next were all sequenced from one sample in a study of cytomegalovirus exposure and HLA in healthy donors. Generated by immunoSEQ multiplex PCR, the TCRdb table keeps only in-frame clones and is missing some. The sample carries 95,000 to 150,000 clones, 85% to 90% recorded once. The sample taken for sequencing was PBMCs. The receptor set was obtained from a woman aged 18 to 35 in good health and CMV-seronegative.

The rearrangement links TRBV7-8 to TRBJ2-7, with 7 bases that match TRBD2. V gave up 1 base and J gave up 3 bases; unmatched junction bases: 9. The germline gives CDR1 SGHVS, CDR2 FQNEAQ. CDR3 length: 16 residues. The CDR3 DNA is TGTGCCAGCAGCTTAGTCGGTGCGGGAGTGGGCTACGAGCAGTACTTC. Translation: CASSLVGAGVGYEQYF.

V and J are TRBV29-1 and TRBJ1-1; D possibly corresponds to TRBD1 (5 bases). CDR3 length equals 15 residues. From germline, CDR1 is SQVTM and CDR2 ANQGSEA. V was clipped by 1 base and J by 5 bases, with 17 bases between them. This CDR3 is CSVEVQGVSRTEAFF. The CDR3 nucleotides read TGCAGCGTTGAAGTGCAAGGGGTCTCGCGGACTGAAGCTTTCTTT.

V usage is TRBV7-6 and J usage is TRBJ2-1; tentatively, D is TRBD2 (5 bases). V was trimmed by 5 bases and J by 10 bases, leaving 12 bases between them. The CDR3 has 12 residues. Germline-derived CDR1 and CDR2 are SGHVS and FNYEAQ. CDR3: CASSPLAGEQFF. In nucleotides, the CDR3 is TGTGCCAGCAGCCCTCTCGCGGGCGAGCAGTTCTTC.

The V gene is TRBV27, the J gene TRBJ2-2, with D unresolved. This CDR3 comprises 14 residues. Trimming took 6 bases from V and 7 from J, leaving 15 bases between them. Germline V CDR1 and CDR2: MNHEY, SMNVEV (reference sequence). The CDR3 sequence: CASSPYEPIGELFF. The CDR3 region has the DNA TGTGCCAGCAGCCCTTATGAGCCAATCGGGGAGCTGTTTTTT.

The J gene is TRBJ2-3, the V gene TRBV10-2, with TRBD1 identical over 7 bases. The CDR3 runs to 14 residues. Germline CDR1 WSHSY, CDR2 SAAADI. J was trimmed by 1 base and V by 8 bases; bases with no gene match: 6. The CDR3 loop reads CASETGSGTDTQYF. For the CDR3, the DNA is TGCGCCAGCGAGACAGGGTCGGGCACAGATACGCAGTATTTT.

The rearrangement uses TRBV6-1 and TRBJ1-6, with TRBD1 matching 7 bases. Germline V gene sequence: CDR1 MNHNS, CDR2 SASEGT. V trimming: 7 bases; J trimming: 6 bases; junction bases outside the gene matches: 9. The CDR3 covers 15 residues. Here the CDR3 reads CASNPGTAINSPLHF. CDR3 nucleotides: TGTGCCAGCAATCCCGGGACAGCCATTAATTCACCCCTCCACTTT.

This chain uses TRBV15 with TRBJ2-1; the match to TRBD2 covers 13 bases. The CDR3 consists of 18 residues. Germline V lookup: CDR1 LNHNV, CDR2 YYDKDF (reference sequence). V gave up 1 base and J gave up 4 bases; unmatched junction bases: 7. The chain's CDR3 is CATSRAQLGLAGYNEQFF. CDR3 DNA sequence: TGTGCCACCAGCAGAGCCCAACTGGGACTAGCGGGATACAATGAGCAGTTCTTC.

This clone was seen more than once but under ten times. The CDR3 nucleotides are TGTGCCAGCAGGAATGAAGGGGGCGCAAGCGGCTACACCTTC. Translating it yields CASRNEGGASGYTF. V gene TRBV27 combines with J gene TRBJ1-2; 7 bases are a match to TRBD1. V lost 6 bases and J lost 8; bases outside the gene matches: 12. Germline CDR1 is MNHEY and CDR2 is SMNVEV (reference sequence). This CDR3 has 14 amino acids.

The V call is TRBV6-5, the J call TRBJ1-4; D might be TRBD1 (5 bases). V dropped 5 bases and J dropped 10 bases, with 11 bases sitting between them. Germline V gene data show CDR1 as MNHEY and CDR2 as SVGAGI. The CDR3 has 12 residues. CDR3 coding DNA: TGTGCCAGCAGTCCAGGGTTTGGAAAACTGTTTTTT. Protein product: CASSPGFGKLFF.

The chain recombines TRBV11-2 with TRBJ1-4; 7 bases match TRBD1. Trimming at V came to 3 bases and at J to 5 bases, leaving 3 bases not matched to a gene. The CDR3 covers 14 residues. From germline, CDR1 is SGHAT and CDR2 FQNNGV. CDR3 coding DNA: TGTGCCAGCAGCTTGGACAGGCGCAATGAAAAACTGTTTTTT. Translating gives CASSLDRRNEKLFF.

The J gene is TRBJ1-4, the V gene TRBV4-3; D not resolved. The CDR3 has 11 residues. CDR1 is LGHNA and CDR2 is YSLEER in the germline V gene. Trimming stripped 4 bases from V and 8 bases from J, with 5 bases between. The CDR3 DNA reads as TGCGCCAGCAGCCGGGCAGAAAAACTGTTTTTT. It translates to CASSRAEKLFF.